A selection of T cell receptor beta chains follows, all from one sample in a study of blood T cell repertoires in COVID-19. Sequenced by immunoSEQ multiplex PCR; TCRdb stores in-frame clones only, minus some. The table has around 130,000 clones, 65% to 90% seen once. The specimen was peripheral blood. The source of these receptors is a human donor in a cohort sampled during active COVID-19. The CDR3 runs from the conserved cysteine through the conserved F or W. D genes are given only for firm matches. The listing skips clone size in some rows; elsewhere it reads once, few, many or a size class.

J,D,size,V,CDR3,DNA
TRBJ1-3,TRBD1,-,TRBV6-6,CASEGQGYGNTIYF,TGTGCCAGCGAGGGACAGGGGTACGGAAACACCATATATTTT
TRBJ1-4,TRBD1,-,TRBV2,CASSAQGATNEKLFF,TGTGCCAGCAGTGCACAGGGGGCAACTAATGAAAAACTGTTTTTT
TRBJ2-3,-,-,TRBV2,CASSPGLNTDTQYF,TGTGCCAGCAGTCCGGGACTTAACACAGATACGCAGTATTTT
TRBJ2-1,TRBD2,-,TRBV7-2,CASSGGLAGEQFF,TGTGCCAGCAGCGGAGGACTAGCGGGTGAGCAGTTCTTC
TRBJ2-3,-,-,TRBV5-1,CASSLVASATDTQYF,TGCGCCAGCAGCTTGGTTGCGTCTGCCACAGATACGCAGTATTTT
TRBJ2-5,-,-,TRBV6-6,CASSYTAVQETQYF,TGTGCCAGCAGTTATACCGCGGTACAAGAGACCCAGTACTTC
TRBJ2-5,-,-,TRBV5-1,CASSLTGGGQETQYF,TGCGCCAGCAGCTTGACCGGGGGAGGTCAAGAGACCCAGTACTTC
TRBJ1-5,-,-,TRBV9,CASLGIGRMGPQHF,TGTGCCAGCCTCGGAATCGGGAGGATGGGGCCCCAGCATTTT
TRBJ1-2,-,-,TRBV6-5,CASSPVLLNYGYTF,TGTGCCAGCAGTCCAGTATTGTTAAACTATGGCTACACCTTC
TRBJ2-5,-,once,TRBV28,CASSLSGEETQYF,TGTGCCAGCAGTTTATCAGGGGAAGAGACCCAGTACTTC
TRBJ2-7,TRBD1,-,TRBV15,CATFIGQVAEQYF,TGTGCCACTTTCATCGGACAGGTCGCCGAGCAGTACTTC
TRBJ1-1,-,-,TRBV7-9,CASSSRPQLKGHTEAFF,TGTGCCAGCAGCTCCCGCCCGCAGCTTAAGGGGCACACTGAAGCTTTCTTT
TRBJ1-4,-,-,TRBV7-2,CASSHRPATNEKLFF,TGTGCCAGCAGCCACAGGCCTGCAACTAATGAAAAACTGTTTTTT
TRBJ2-7,TRBD2,-,TRBV20-1,CSACDLTSGGNSYEQYF,TGCAGTGCTTGTGATTTAACTAGCGGGGGGAACTCCTACGAGCAGTACTTC
TRBJ2-3,-,-,TRBV2,CASSTRTTDTQYF,TGTGCCAGCAGCACACGGACTACTGATACGCAGTATTTT
TRBJ1-1,-,-,TRBV7-9,CASIFRGNTEAFF,TGTGCCAGCATCTTCAGGGGGAACACTGAAGCTTTCTTT
TRBJ2-1,TRBD2,once,TRBV10-1,CASSDSGLAGGPGDEQFF,TGCGCCAGCAGTGACTCGGGACTAGCAGGGGGGCCAGGGGATGAGCAGTTCTTC
TRBJ2-1,TRBD2,-,TRBV4-1,CASSRGLVGEQFF,TGCGCCAGCAGCCGGGGACTAGTCGGTGAGCAGTTCTTC
TRBJ2-5,-,-,TRBV4-3,CASSRQGETQYF,TGCGCCAGCAGCCGGCAGGGTGAGACCCAGTACTTC
TRBJ1-1,-,-,TRBV21-1,CASSKHGGQFEAFF,TGTGCCAGCAGCAAACATGGAGGGCAGTTTGAAGCTTTCTTT
TRBJ1-5,-,few,TRBV27,CASSLSLPGQGRNQPQHF,TGTGCCAGCAGTTTATCCCTACCAGGGCAGGGGCGGAATCAGCCCCAGCATTTT
TRBJ2-5,TRBD1,-,TRBV28,CASRARGPETQYF,TGTGCCAGCAGAGCCAGGGGGCCGGAGACCCAGTACTTC